This paragraph covers one TCR beta chain sequence. Its specificity is not known. This entry belongs to a study of shared clonotypes between healthy human individuals. On the study more broadly: Three plates were used per donor for CD4 naive, three for CD4 memory, two for CD8 naive and one for CD8 memory.

Study conclusions and caveats: Investigators collected only blood, and repertoires in tissues likely differ.

CD8 cells regarded as naive lacked CD45RO, were positively chosen for CCR7, and omitted terminally differentiated effector memory CD45RA+ cells. The authors ran the assay at deep level. The sorted-subset replicate PCRs were given 200 ng DNA, which is approximately 30,000 T cell genomes. The data were produced by immunoSEQ multiplex PCR, yet TCRdb's version contains in-frame clones alone and is incomplete. The repertoire consists of around 2,000,000 clones, with about 95% occurring once and the leading ten covering 0.9% to 1.3%. Germline V gene lookup returns CDR1 MNHEY and CDR2 SVGAGI. The CDR3 length is 14 residues. The V gene lost 2 bases and the J gene lost 3 bases, with 11 bases spanning the gap.

The origin of this receptor is a man aged 18 to 30 in good health. The rearrangement joins TRBV6-5 to TRBJ2-7, with a tentative D call TRBD1 (6 bases). Material: naive CD8+ T cells sorted from blood. The CDR3 here is CASSYQGTDYEQYF. CDR3 nucleotides: TGTGCCAGCAGTTACCAGGGGACGGACTACGAGCAGTACTTC.